A selection of T cell receptor beta chains follows, all from one sample in a study of Graves' ophthalmopathy and Graves' hyperthyroidism. TCRdb used MiXCR to reprocess the multiplex PCR reads, holding one entry per CDR3 protein. The sample records 900,000 to 1,200,000 distinct CDR3 sequences, less than 45% being singletons. Sample: peripheral blood or thyroid tissue (not recorded which). These receptors all stem from an adult man with Graves' hyperthyroidism. Each CDR3 is given with its conserved first and last residue. Fields, in order: V gene, clone size, D gene, J gene, CDR3 DNA, CDR3 protein. The D gene is left open where the match is weak. A row's size may be missing; if present it is once, few, many or a size class.

v_gene: TRBV29-1
abundance: -
d_gene: -
j_gene: TRBJ1-3
CDR3nt: TGCAGCCCCCGGAGCTCTGGAAACACCATATATTTT
CDR3aa: CSPRSSGNTIYF

v_gene: TRBV7-9
abundance: many
d_gene: TRBD2
j_gene: TRBJ2-7
CDR3nt: TGTGCCAGCAGCCCACAGACTAGCGGGAGGGAGCAGTACTTC
CDR3aa: CASSPQTSGREQYF

v_gene: TRBV5-1
abundance: -
d_gene: TRBD1
j_gene: TRBJ2-7
CDR3nt: TGTGCCAGCAGCCCCCCCTATAGGGACAGGGGTTGGAGCGAGCAGTACTTC
CDR3aa: CASSPPYRDRGWSEQYF

v_gene: TRBV29-1
abundance: -
d_gene: -
j_gene: TRBJ1-1
CDR3nt: TGCAGCGTTGAAGTGGCGGTAACTTTGAACACTGAAGCTTTCTTT
CDR3aa: CSVEVAVTLNTEAFF

v_gene: TRBV11-2
abundance: many
d_gene: -
j_gene: TRBJ2-5
CDR3nt: TGTGCCAGCAGCCAAACCTGGGGCCAAGAGACCCAGTACTTC
CDR3aa: CASSQTWGQETQYF

v_gene: TRBV7-6
abundance: once
d_gene: -
j_gene: TRBJ2-5
CDR3nt: TGTGCCAGCAGCTTACTGTCAGGGGTTCAAGAGACCCAGTACTTC
CDR3aa: CASSLLSGVQETQYF

v_gene: TRBV25-1
abundance: -
d_gene: -
j_gene: TRBJ1-2
CDR3nt: TGTGCCAGCAGTGAACCCGGGCGCAGGGGCTACACCTTC
CDR3aa: CASSEPGRRGYTF

v_gene: TRBV20-1
abundance: -
d_gene: -
j_gene: TRBJ2-7
CDR3nt: TGCAGTGCTAGAGATATCCGGGACCTCAGGATGGGCGAGCAGTACTTC
CDR3aa: CSARDIRDLRMGEQYF

v_gene: TRBV7-6
abundance: -
d_gene: -
j_gene: TRBJ1-6
CDR3nt: TGTGCCAGCAGCCTGACAGAAAGTAATTCACCCCTCCACTTT
CDR3aa: CASSLTESNSPLHF

v_gene: TRBV5-1
abundance: many
d_gene: -
j_gene: TRBJ1-4
CDR3nt: TGCGCCAGCAGCTCGCCGACAGACCCTAATGAAAAACTGTTTTTT
CDR3aa: CASSSPTDPNEKLFF

v_gene: TRBV9
abundance: -
d_gene: -
j_gene: TRBJ2-7
CDR3nt: TGTGCCAGCAGCTTAGAGTACAGGGAGGAAGGGCGTTCCTACGAGCAGTACTTC
CDR3aa: CASSLEYREEGRSYEQYF

v_gene: TRBV12-3/TRBV12-4
abundance: -
d_gene: TRBD1
j_gene: TRBJ1-1
CDR3nt: TGTGCCAGCAGTTCAAGGGGGCTCTGGGCTGAAGCTTTCTTT
CDR3aa: CASSSRGLWAEAFF

v_gene: TRBV6-5
abundance: -
d_gene: -
j_gene: TRBJ2-7
CDR3nt: TGTGCCAGCAGTTACTTTGGACGACGGGGCTCCGAGCAGTACTTC
CDR3aa: CASSYFGRRGSEQYF

v_gene: TRBV19
abundance: many
d_gene: TRBD1
j_gene: TRBJ1-5
CDR3nt: TGTGCCAGCCGCCGGACAGGCCCTTCTCAGCCCCAGCATTTT
CDR3aa: CASRRTGPSQPQHF

v_gene: TRBV6-5
abundance: few
d_gene: -
j_gene: TRBJ2-2
CDR3nt: TGTGCCAGCGAGGGGTCGGGCGGGGAGCTGTTTTTT
CDR3aa: CASEGSGGELFF

v_gene: TRBV11-2
abundance: few
d_gene: TRBD2
j_gene: TRBJ2-7
CDR3nt: TGTGCCAGCAGCCCCATACCACTAGCGGGAGGTCTCTGGGAGCAGTACTTC
CDR3aa: CASSPIPLAGGLWEQYF

v_gene: TRBV25-1
abundance: many
d_gene: -
j_gene: TRBJ2-2
CDR3nt: TGTGCCAGCAGTGAAATAGGCGTCACCGGGGAGCTGTTTTTT
CDR3aa: CASSEIGVTGELFF

v_gene: TRBV10-3
abundance: -
d_gene: -
j_gene: TRBJ1-2
CDR3nt: TGTGCCATCAGTGAGACCTCTGGGGGCTACACCTTC
CDR3aa: CAISETSGGYTF

v_gene: TRBV7-9
abundance: -
d_gene: -
j_gene: TRBJ2-6
CDR3nt: TGTGCCAGCAGCTTTAGGCAGATCTCTGGGGCCAACGTCCTGACTTTC
CDR3aa: CASSFRQISGANVLTF

v_gene: TRBV12-3/TRBV12-4
abundance: many
d_gene: TRBD1
j_gene: TRBJ1-1
CDR3nt: TGTGCCAGCAGTTTTTCCGGGACAGGGAAGGAGGGAGCTTTCTTT
CDR3aa: CASSFSGTGKEGAFF

v_gene: TRBV5-5
abundance: -
d_gene: -
j_gene: TRBJ2-3
CDR3nt: TGTGCCAGCAGCGACGCCGGGATGCCAGGGACCACAGATACGCAGTATTTT
CDR3aa: CASSDAGMPGTTDTQYF

v_gene: TRBV7-2
abundance: many
d_gene: -
j_gene: TRBJ1-5
CDR3nt: TGTGCCAGCAGCTTAATGGGGGGTAGCAATCAGCCCCAGCATTTT
CDR3aa: CASSLMGGSNQPQHF

v_gene: TRBV7-9
abundance: -
d_gene: -
j_gene: TRBJ1-1
CDR3nt: TGTGCCAGCAGCTTAGCCCCCCAGTATGAAACTGAAGCTTTCTTT
CDR3aa: CASSLAPQYETEAFF

v_gene: TRBV24-1
abundance: -
d_gene: -
j_gene: TRBJ1-5
CDR3nt: TGTGCCACCAGTGATTCAGGGATGAGTAGCAATCAGCCCCAGCATTTT
CDR3aa: CATSDSGMSSNQPQHF

v_gene: TRBV4-1
abundance: -
d_gene: TRBD1
j_gene: TRBJ2-7
CDR3nt: TGCGCCAGCAGCCAACTAGGGACAGATACCCACGAGCAGTACTTC
CDR3aa: CASSQLGTDTHEQYF

v_gene: TRBV7-2
abundance: many
d_gene: TRBD2
j_gene: TRBJ2-7
CDR3nt: TGTGCCAGCAGCTTAGTTGGAGCGGGAGGGCCGGGGCAGTACTTC
CDR3aa: CASSLVGAGGPGQYF

v_gene: TRBV29-1
abundance: -
d_gene: -
j_gene: TRBJ2-2
CDR3nt: TGCAGCGTTGAAGAACCCGGGGAGCTGTTTTTT
CDR3aa: CSVEEPGELFF

v_gene: TRBV29-1
abundance: many
d_gene: -
j_gene: TRBJ2-7
CDR3nt: TGCAGCGTTGAAGGGTCCGGCCCTCCCTACGAGCAGTACTTC
CDR3aa: CSVEGSGPPYEQYF

v_gene: TRBV12-3/TRBV12-4
abundance: once
d_gene: -
j_gene: TRBJ2-2
CDR3nt: TGTGCCAGCTTTTGGAACACCGGGGAGCTGTTTTTT
CDR3aa: CASFWNTGELFF

v_gene: TRBV29-1
abundance: -
d_gene: -
j_gene: TRBJ1-1
CDR3nt: TGCAGCGTAGTTGGAGATAAAGTGGATGGCACTGAAGCTTTCTTT
CDR3aa: CSVVGDKVDGTEAFF

v_gene: TRBV2
abundance: many
d_gene: -
j_gene: TRBJ1-2
CDR3nt: TGTGCCAGCAGTGAAGTCTCCTGGACGGGGTATGGCTACACCTTC
CDR3aa: CASSEVSWTGYGYTF

v_gene: TRBV25-1
abundance: -
d_gene: TRBD2
j_gene: TRBJ2-7
CDR3nt: TGTGCACCGCTAGCGGATCGATACGAGCAGTACTTC
CDR3aa: CAPLADRYEQYF

v_gene: TRBV5-1
abundance: -
d_gene: -
j_gene: TRBJ2-6
CDR3nt: TGCGCCAGCAGCCCGACCTGGAGGGCTCAGCGGGCTGGGGCCAACGTCCTGACTTTC
CDR3aa: CASSPTWRAQRAGANVLTF

v_gene: TRBV12-3/TRBV12-4
abundance: -
d_gene: TRBD1
j_gene: TRBJ2-7
CDR3nt: TGTGCCAGCAGTTCTGAGACAGGGGGGCTCTACGAGCAGTACTTC
CDR3aa: CASSSETGGLYEQYF

v_gene: TRBV24-1
abundance: -
d_gene: -
j_gene: TRBJ2-5
CDR3nt: TGTGCCACCAGTGATTTAGGAAATGGAGAGACCCAGTACTTC
CDR3aa: CATSDLGNGETQYF